This T cell receptor (beta chain) came from a study of T cell responses to AZD1222 COVID-19 vaccine. Sequencing used immunoSEQ multiplex PCR; TCRdb keeps in-frame clones, though not all of them. This sample carries about 94,000 clones, approximately 87% of them seen once, and the ten largest clones take roughly an eighth. Details on this clone: Its antigen remains unidentified.

Study observations and caveats: The study found vaccine-associated CD4 TCRs spanning spike, dominant at 160-218 and 743-854. The study sampled repertoires only after the peak T cell response.

Second doses were pooled across both intervals (about 4 or about 12 weeks). This specimen was peripheral blood, taken 28 days after the second AZD1222 dose. The sequence derives from an adult who received the AZD1222 COVID-19 vaccine.

Written as DNA, the CDR3 is TGTGCCAGCAGTTATGGGACCCATGAAAAGTACTTC. It codes for CASSYGTHEKYF. The J gene is TRBJ2-7, the V gene TRBV12-3 or TRBV12-4, with D possibly called TRBD1 or TRBD2 (5 bases each). The V and J ends lost 4 bases and 11 bases respectively, with 15 bases between them. This CDR3 contains 12 residues.